A selection of T cell receptor beta chains follows, all from one sample in a study of T cell repertoires in cytomegalovirus infection. TCRdb reprocessed the reads with MiXCR, giving one entry per CDR3 protein. Among around 530,000 distinct CDR3 sequences listed, 26% were seen once. Sequencing was done on a sample of PBMCs. These receptors came from a human donor in good health (CMV status not recorded). Some clones in this sample may be carry-over from other donors' samples. CDR3s include the opening cysteine and the closing phenylalanine or tryptophan. Size is omitted from some rows. Given values are once, few, many or a class for expanded clones.

abundance	v_gene	j_gene	CDR3aa
few	TRBV7-6	TRBJ1-5	CASSLVGEGNQPQHF
few	TRBV28	TRBJ2-2	CAGSRGGNTGELFF
.	TRBV12-3/TRBV12-4	TRBJ1-2	CASSPAFYGYTF
many	TRBV7-2	TRBJ1-1	CASSSRNTEAFF
many	TRBV4-2	TRBJ1-2	CASSQDIGRGYTF
.	TRBV4-3	TRBJ2-2	CASSSGMGTGELFF
few	TRBV3-1	TRBJ1-1	CASSQDDGPNTEAFF
few	TRBV5-4	TRBJ2-1	CASTSGTTGLNEQFF
many	TRBV12-3/TRBV12-4	TRBJ1-5	CASSLPRAGQPQHF
many	TRBV6-6	TRBJ2-1	CASSWRVVPSGSGRRNEQFF
few	TRBV29-1	TRBJ1-1	CSVGVRGPNTEAFF
many	TRBV28	TRBJ2-1	CASSLNRGSARSSYNEQFF
.	TRBV5-4	TRBJ2-1	CASSPDRGLHNEQFF
.	TRBV7-9	TRBJ2-4	CASTTTGGGAAKNIQYF
few	TRBV10-3	TRBJ2-5	CATGLAETQYF
many	TRBV7-2	TRBJ2-3	CASSLGQPYTDTQYF
.	TRBV19	TRBJ1-2	CASRKPGPRTGYGYTF
.	TRBV10-3	TRBJ2-3	CAISGQGNQYF
few	TRBV7-2	TRBJ2-2	CASNPRTANTGELFF
many	TRBV7-2	TRBJ2-5	CASSLASLETQYF
.	TRBV4-3	TRBJ2-3	CASSQDLGLAGGPRVTDTQYF
.	TRBV7-9	TRBJ2-5	CASSPWGGNQETQYF
.	TRBV18	TRBJ1-1	CASSPEGHAEAFF
.	TRBV20-1	TRBJ2-5	CSAWAQDAETQYF
.	TRBV24-1	TRBJ1-4	CATSDRATNEKLFF
.	TRBV12-3/TRBV12-4	TRBJ2-1	CASSYQGDEQFF
many	TRBV7-9	TRBJ2-1	CASSPVGGARNEQFF
few	TRBV28	TRBJ2-1	CASFRGRGSNEQFF
.	TRBV20-1	TRBJ2-6	CSARGGSTGANVLTF
.	TRBV7-2	TRBJ1-5	CASSSTGQTNQPQHF
.	TRBV6-5	TRBJ1-5	CATQPGSSYSNQPQHF
few	TRBV20-1	TRBJ2-1	CSAPSGVVNEQFF
.	TRBV19	TRBJ2-1	CASRRVPGQGLYEQFF
.	TRBV2	TRBJ1-4	CASSGSAPNNEKLFF
.	TRBV7-9	TRBJ1-1	CASSFPANTEAFF